The clone carrying this TCR beta chain has just a few counts. This record belongs to a study of spatial heterogeneity in lung cancer. A single record per CDR3 protein comes from TCRdb applying MiXCR to the 5' RACE reads. The sample lists tens of thousands of distinct CDR3 sequences; about 12% were seen once. CDR1 is SGHAT, CDR2 FQNNGV, per germline. The CDR3 covers 14 residues. V lost 6 bases to trimming and J lost 4 bases, with 13 bases between them. Sample time point: sample taken at primary tumor resection. Unsorted whole RNA samples from tumor, nontumor lung or frozen PBMC were sequenced. This TCR came from a male donor with early-stage non-small cell lung cancer. This chain uses TRBV11-2 with TRBJ1-5; D remains ambiguous. Source: PBMCs, taken at surgery. The CDR3 sequence is CASSPGTVNQPQHF. CDR3 in DNA: TGTGCCAGCAGTCCCGGCACAGTTAATCAGCCCCAGCATTTT.